This TCR beta chain was documented in a study of lymphopenia after photon versus proton radiotherapy. Concerning this clone itself: Its antigen is unidentified.

Findings of the study overall: Post-nadir diversity loss with photons came from oligoclonal expansion, particularly CD8+ Temra cells.

Libraries were prepared by immunoSEQ multiplex PCR; TCRdb keeps only in-frame clonotypes and omits some of them. The table lists fewer than 70,000 clones, approximately 87% of them singletons. Germline V gene lookup returns CDR1 MRHNA and CDR2 SNTAGT. Trimming cost V 0 bases and J 6 bases, with 8 bases left between them. The CDR3 sequence is 14 residues long. The sequence was obtained from an older man with esophageal cancer. The starting material was peripheral blood, obtained from a patient treated with proton-based radiotherapy. The chain uses TRBV6-4 and TRBJ2-2, with D uncertain. In DNA, the CDR3 is TGTGCCAGCAGTGACTCAGGATCATCCGGGGAGCTGTTTTTT. It codes for CASSDSGSSGELFF.